The 5 T cell receptor beta chains listed next were all sequenced from one sample in a study of blood T cell repertoires in COVID-19. Profiling relied on immunoSEQ multiplex PCR, and the TCRdb table lists in-frame clones only, not all of them. The sample shows over 250,000 clones, 88% of them seen only once. The sample taken for sequencing was PBMCs or T cells enriched from blood (not recorded which). The origin of the receptors is a woman under 40 who had recovered from COVID-19.

This clone was picked up one time. This chain uses TRBV14 with TRBJ1-6, with no clear D. CDR1 is SGHDN and CDR2 is FVKESK in the germline V gene. V was shortened by 5 bases and J by 0 bases, with 8 bases between the two germline ends. The CDR3 contains 15 residues. The CDR3, as DNA: TGTGCCAGCAGCGATCACAGCTCCTATAATTCACCCCTCCACTTT. As protein: CASSDHSSYNSPLHF.

V gene TRBV10-3 combines with J gene TRBJ2-1; the D gene is possibly TRBD2 (5 bases). Germline lookup yields CDR1 ENHRY and CDR2 SYGVKD. Trimming stripped 3 bases from V and 0 bases from J, with 24 bases between. The CDR3 is made up of 20 amino acids. The CDR3 here is CAISEYGTSHALSSYNEQFF. As DNA, the CDR3 is TGTGCCATCAGTGAATATGGAACTAGTCATGCACTAAGCTCCTACAATGAGCAGTTCTTC.

The chain combines TRBV6-5 with TRBJ2-1; possibly TRBD1 for D (5 bases). Looked up from germline, CDR1 is MNHEY and CDR2 is SVGAGI. There are 14 residues in the CDR3. Trimming pared 2 bases from V and 6 bases from J, leaving 11 bases between. CDR3 protein: CASSYVRASNEQFF. The CDR3 bases are TGTGCCAGCAGTTACGTCAGGGCTTCCAATGAGCAGTTCTTC.

This clone appeared once. The chain is built from TRBV2 and TRBJ1-2; perhaps TRBD1 as D (5 bases). From germline, CDR1 is SNHLY and CDR2 FYNNEI. The V end lost 6 bases, the J end lost 5 bases, and 16 bases lay between the germline ends. The CDR3 extends over 14 amino acids. For the CDR3, the DNA is TGTGCCAGCAGGGAGCAGACAGCTTCGTATGGCTACACCTTC. Its translation: CASREQTASYGYTF.

This clone was found a few times. The chain has TRBV7-8 and TRBJ2-1; D unclear. Per germline, CDR1 SGHVS and CDR2 FQNEAQ. Trimming removed 2 bases at V and 5 bases at J, with 7 bases between. The CDR3 loop spans 13 amino acids. CDR3 loop: CASSLYRDNEQFF. CDR3 in DNA: TGTGCCAGCAGCTTATACAGAGACAATGAGCAGTTCTTC.